The source of this T cell receptor (beta chain) is a study of beta chain features in type 1 diabetes. General observations from the study: Significant though moderate, a shortening of TCRB CDR3s appeared in all four CD4+ subsets of Type 1 diabetes patients. Naive, central memory and Treg TCRB repertoires appeared more alike in patients than in healthy donors.

Of the isolated RNA, all was reverse transcribed, and so the sequenced material was expressed TCRB transcripts. TCRdb's table, derived via immunoSEQ multiplex PCR, lists solely in-frame clones and lacks some. The repertoire holds 250,000 to 300,000 clones, with around an eighth as singletons. This clone was observed a handful of times. What it binds is not known. This CDR3 is 16 amino acids long. V was pared by 1 base and J by 2 bases, with 11 bases between. Germline-derived CDR1 and CDR2 are SGHVS and FQNEAQ. The clonotype was recovered from a young man with type 1 diabetes. What was sequenced was naive CD4+ T cells from blood. This sequence joins TRBV7-8 and TRBJ2-2; D gene unclear. CDR3 sequence reads: CASSLEDGHNTGELFF. The CDR3 bases are TGTGCCAGCAGCTTAGAGGATGGGCATAACACCGGGGAGCTGTTTTTT.